Below are 14 T cell receptor beta chains sequenced from a single sample in a study of T cell repertoires in cytomegalovirus infection. These receptors' antigens are unknown. TCRdb reprocessed the reads via MiXCR and lists one record per CDR3 protein. The repertoire holds around 230,000 distinct CDR3 sequences, with roughly 34% as singletons. The material sequenced was CD8+ T cells from cultured PBMCs, taken from culture after CMV antigen stimulation. The receptors come from a human donor in good health (CMV status not recorded). Some clones in this sample may be carry-over from other donors' samples.

This clonotype occurred a few times. The chain recombines TRBV7-9 with TRBJ2-1; 9 positions agree with TRBD2. The CDR3 runs to 15 residues. J lost 7 bases, V lost 3 bases, and 7 bases had no gene match. The germline V gene encodes CDR1 SEHNR and CDR2 FQNEAQ (reference sequence). The CDR3 DNA follows: TGTGCCAGCAGCTTCCCGGGACTAGCAAGGAATGAGCAGTTCTTC. It specifies CASSFPGLARNEQFF.

This clonotype was detected a few times. J is TRBJ2-7 and V is TRBV29-1, with 9 bases matching TRBD2. The germline V gene has CDR1 SQVTM and CDR2 ANQGSEA. The CDR3 consists of 13 residues. V trimming: 6 bases; J trimming: 0 bases; junction bases outside the gene matches: 3. The CDR3 DNA sequence: TGCAGCGTCCTAGCGGGGAGCTCCTACGAGCAGTACTTC. Its translation: CSVLAGSSYEQYF.

This clonotype occurred a few times. V and J are TRBV7-9 and TRBJ2-2; 7 bases are a match to TRBD1. This CDR3 is built from 15 residues. The V gene end was trimmed by 2 bases and the J gene end by 1 base; junction bases not matched to a gene: 1. CDR1 and CDR2 (germline): SEHNR, FQNEAQ (reference sequence). In DNA, the CDR3 is TGTGCCAGCAGCTTAAACAGGGGGAACACCGGGGAGCTGTTTTTT. It specifies CASSLNRGNTGELFF. The full variable domain, with the rest looked up from reference TRBV7-9 and TRBJ2-2, is DTGVSQNPRHKITKRGQNVTFRCDPISEHNRLYWYRQTLGQGPEFLTYFQNEAQLEKSRLLSDRFSAERPKGSFSTLEIQRTEQGDSAMYLCASSLNRGNTGELFFGEGSRLTVL.

The chain combines TRBV28 with TRBJ2-1, with TRBD2 matching 8 bases. The germline V gene has CDR1 MDHEN and CDR2 SYDVKM. Unmatched junction bases numbered 10, after V lost 7 bases and J lost 5 bases. This CDR3 is built from 15 residues. CDR3 nucleotides: TGTGCCAGCACCCTGGGAACTAGCGGCCACAATGAGCAGTTCTTC. Protein sequence: CASTLGTSGHNEQFF.

This clonotype was counted between two and nine times. J is TRBJ2-2 and V is TRBV11-2; no clear D. Trimming pared 0 bases from V and 3 bases from J, leaving 8 bases between. This CDR3 has 15 residues. Germline assignment: CDR1 SGHAT and CDR2 FQNNGV. Here the CDR3 DNA reads TGTGCCAGCAGCTTAGAGAAGCGATACACCGGGGAGCTGTTTTTT. Its protein is CASSLEKRYTGELFF.

V is TRBV4-1 and J is TRBJ2-1; no clear D gene. V was shortened by 3 bases and J by 8 bases, with 11 bases between the two germline ends. From germline, CDR1 is MGHRA and CDR2 YSYEKL. The CDR3 extends over 13 amino acids. Written as DNA, the CDR3 is TGCGCCAGCAGCCACCCACCGATCGATGAGCAGTTCTTC. Translated: CASSHPPIDEQFF.

The chain combines TRBV2 with TRBJ1-4, with D uncertain. The germline V gene has CDR1 SNHLY and CDR2 FYNNEI. The CDR3 length is 12 residues. V was cut by 6 bases and J by 7 bases, with 9 bases left in between. The CDR3 is CASSSGSEKLFF. The CDR3 nucleotides are TGTGCCAGCAGCTCGGGGAGTGAAAAACTGTTTTTT.

This clonotype has ten or more counts. The chain couples TRBV27 to TRBJ1-1, with 8 bases fitting TRBD1. Germline loops: CDR1 MNHEY, CDR2 SMNVEV (reference sequence). V dropped 5 bases and J dropped 3; count of bases not matched to a gene: 11. The CDR3 sequence is 16 residues long. CDR3 sequence: CASSPDRGGAYTEAFF. The CDR3 DNA follows: TGTGCCAGCAGTCCCGACAGGGGTGGTGCGTACACTGAAGCTTTCTTT.

The J gene is TRBJ1-1, the V gene TRBV7-9, with 11 positions matching TRBD1. Trimming cost V 2 bases and J 4 bases; bases outside gene matches: 3. CDR1 is SEHNR and CDR2 is FQNEAQ in the germline V gene (reference sequence). This CDR3 has 15 residues. The CDR3 loop is CASSLTGTGGTEAFF. The CDR3 region has the DNA TGTGCCAGCAGCTTAACCGGGACAGGGGGCACTGAAGCTTTCTTT.

This clonotype occurred a few times. The J gene is TRBJ2-1, the V gene TRBV11-1, with D perhaps TRBD2 (5 bases). Between the trimmed V and J ends, which lost 2 bases and 2 bases, there was a span of 16 bases. Germline V gene data show CDR1 as SGHAT and CDR2 as FQDESV (reference sequence). The CDR3 runs to 17 residues. DNA of the CDR3: TGTGCCAGCAGCTTAATACGGGTGGACGGGACCTACAATGAGCAGTTCTTC. It specifies CASSLIRVDGTYNEQFF.

This clonotype was seen a handful of times. The chain carries TRBV12-3 or TRBV12-4 and TRBJ2-2; D gene ambiguous. The CDR3 runs to 13 residues. Trimming stripped 6 bases from V and 6 bases from J, with 11 bases between. The CDR3 region has the DNA TGTGCCAGCAGCCCCATGAGTGCCGGGGAGCTGTTTTTT. This sequence encodes CASSPMSAGELFF.

This clonotype was seen only a few times. The J gene is TRBJ1-1, the V gene TRBV7-2; D perhaps matches TRBD1 (6 bases). V was pared by 5 bases and J by 1 base, with 14 bases between. CDR1 and CDR2 (germline): SGHTA, FQGNSA. The CDR3 loop spans 15 amino acids. The CDR3 reads CASSVNRVPNTEAFF. CDR3 bases: TGTGCCAGCAGCGTAAACAGGGTGCCGAACACTGAAGCTTTCTTT.

The chain has TRBV7-9 and TRBJ2-1; TRBD1 is a possible D gene (5 bases). Per the germline V gene, CDR1 is SEHNR and CDR2 is FQNEAQ (reference sequence). The CDR3 is made up of 15 amino acids. With 5 bases removed from V and 4 bases from J, the gap between germline ends came to 15 bases. The CDR3 here is CASSLGHRPYNEQFF. The CDR3 DNA follows: TGTGCCAGCAGCCTAGGACATAGACCGTACAATGAGCAGTTCTTC.

CDR3 in DNA: TGTGCCAGCAGTGCCGCACAGGGGGTAGGGTACAATGAGCAGTTCTTC. It yields the protein CASSAAQGVGYNEQFF. The genes are TRBV12-3 or TRBV12-4 and TRBJ2-1; 8 positions match TRBD1. The J segment lost 4 bases and the V segment lost 5 bases, leaving 10 bases of the junction unmatched. CDR3 length equals 16 residues.